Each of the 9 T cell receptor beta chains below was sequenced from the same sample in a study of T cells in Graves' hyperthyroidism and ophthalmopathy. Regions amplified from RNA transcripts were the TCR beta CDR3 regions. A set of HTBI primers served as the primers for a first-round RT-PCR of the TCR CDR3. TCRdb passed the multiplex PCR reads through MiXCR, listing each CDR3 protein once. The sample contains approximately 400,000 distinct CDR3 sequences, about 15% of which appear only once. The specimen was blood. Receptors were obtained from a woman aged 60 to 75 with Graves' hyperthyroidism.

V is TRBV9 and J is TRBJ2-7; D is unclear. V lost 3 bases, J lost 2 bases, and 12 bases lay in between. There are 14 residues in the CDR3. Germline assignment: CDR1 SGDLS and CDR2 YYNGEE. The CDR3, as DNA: TGTGCCAGCAGCGATGGAGCGCGCACCTACGAGCAGTACTTC. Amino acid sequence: CASSDGARTYEQYF.

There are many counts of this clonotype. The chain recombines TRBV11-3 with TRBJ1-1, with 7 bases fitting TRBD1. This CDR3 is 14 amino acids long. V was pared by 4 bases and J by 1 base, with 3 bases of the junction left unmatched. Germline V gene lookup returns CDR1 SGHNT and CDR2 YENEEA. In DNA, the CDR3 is TGTGCCAGCAGCTACAGGGGCCCGAACACTGAAGCTTTCTTT. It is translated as CASSYRGPNTEAFF.

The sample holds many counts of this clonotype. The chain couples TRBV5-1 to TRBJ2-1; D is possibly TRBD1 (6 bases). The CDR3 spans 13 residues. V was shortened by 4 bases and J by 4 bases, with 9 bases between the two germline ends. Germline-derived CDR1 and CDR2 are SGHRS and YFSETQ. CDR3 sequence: CASSQQGYNEQFF. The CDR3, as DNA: TGCGCCAGCAGCCAACAGGGTTACAATGAGCAGTTCTTC. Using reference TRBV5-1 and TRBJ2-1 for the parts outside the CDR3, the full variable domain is KAGVTQTPRYLIKTRGQQVTLSCSPISGHRSVSWYQQTPGQGLQFLFEYFSETQRNKGNFPGRFSGRQFSNSRSEMNVSTLELGDSALYLCASSQQGYNEQFFGPGTRLTVL.

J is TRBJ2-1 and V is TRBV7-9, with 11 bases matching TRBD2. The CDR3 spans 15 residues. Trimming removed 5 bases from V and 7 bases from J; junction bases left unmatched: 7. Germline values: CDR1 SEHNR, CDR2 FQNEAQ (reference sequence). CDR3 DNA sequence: TGTGCCAGCAGCGCACTAGCGGGAGTGGTAAATGAGCAGTTCTTC. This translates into CASSALAGVVNEQFF. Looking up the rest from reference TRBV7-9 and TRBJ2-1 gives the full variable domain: DTGVSQNPRHKITKRGQNVTFRCDPISEHNRLYWYRQTLGQGPEFLTYFQNEAQLEKSRLLSDRFSAERPKGSFSTLEIQRTEQGDSAMYLCASSALAGVVNEQFFGPGTRLTVL.

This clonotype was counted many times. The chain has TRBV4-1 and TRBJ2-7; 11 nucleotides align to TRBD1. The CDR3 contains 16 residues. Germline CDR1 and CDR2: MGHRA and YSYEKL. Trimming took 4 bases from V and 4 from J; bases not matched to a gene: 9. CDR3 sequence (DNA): TGCGCCAGCAGCCGCCCCGGGACAGGGGGTCGTTACGAGCAGTACTTC. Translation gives CASSRPGTGGRYEQYF.

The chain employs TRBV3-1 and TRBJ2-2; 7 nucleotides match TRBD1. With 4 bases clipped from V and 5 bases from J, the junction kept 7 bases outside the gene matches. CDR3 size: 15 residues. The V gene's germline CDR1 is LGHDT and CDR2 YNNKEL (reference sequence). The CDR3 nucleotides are TGTGCCAGCAGCCCTCACAGGGGTTTAACCGGGGAGCTGTTTTTT. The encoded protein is CASSPHRGLTGELFF. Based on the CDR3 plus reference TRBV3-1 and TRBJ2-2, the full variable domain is DTAVSQTPKYLVTQMGNDKSIKCEQNLGHDTMYWYKQDSKKFLKIMFSYNNKELIINETVPNRFSPKSPDKAHLNLHINSLELGDSAVYFCASSPHRGLTGELFFGEGSRLTVL.

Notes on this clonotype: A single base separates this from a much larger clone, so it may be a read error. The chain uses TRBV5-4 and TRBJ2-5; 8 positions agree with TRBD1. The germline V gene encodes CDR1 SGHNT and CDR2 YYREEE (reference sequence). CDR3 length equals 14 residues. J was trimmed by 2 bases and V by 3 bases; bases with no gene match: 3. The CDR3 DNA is TGTGCCAGCAGCTCGGGACAGGAACAAGAGACCCAGTACTTC. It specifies CASSSGQEQETQYF.

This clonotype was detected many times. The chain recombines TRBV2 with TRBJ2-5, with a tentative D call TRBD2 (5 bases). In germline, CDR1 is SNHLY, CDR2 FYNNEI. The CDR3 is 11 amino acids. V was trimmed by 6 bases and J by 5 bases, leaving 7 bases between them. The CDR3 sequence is CASRLEETQYF. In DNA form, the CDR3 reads TGTGCCAGCAGACTAGAGGAGACCCAGTACTTC.

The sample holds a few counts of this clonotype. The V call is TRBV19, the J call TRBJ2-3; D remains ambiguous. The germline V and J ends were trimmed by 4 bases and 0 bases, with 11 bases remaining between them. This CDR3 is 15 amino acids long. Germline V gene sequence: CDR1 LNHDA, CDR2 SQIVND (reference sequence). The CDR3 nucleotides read TGTGCCAGTAGTAGATACGGTCCTAGCACAGATACGCAGTATTTT. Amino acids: CASSRYGPSTDTQYF.